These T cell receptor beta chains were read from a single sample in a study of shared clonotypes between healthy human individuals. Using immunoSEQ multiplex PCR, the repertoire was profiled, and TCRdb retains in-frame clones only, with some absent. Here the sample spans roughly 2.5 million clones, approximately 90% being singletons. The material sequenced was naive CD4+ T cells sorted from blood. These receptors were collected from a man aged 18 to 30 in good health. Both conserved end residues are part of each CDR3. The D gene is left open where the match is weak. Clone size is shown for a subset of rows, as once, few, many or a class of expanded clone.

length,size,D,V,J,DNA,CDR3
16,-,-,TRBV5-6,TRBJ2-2,TGTGCCAGCAGGCCGGGGCCAGGGGTGAGCACCGGGGAGCTGTTTTTT,CASRPGPGVSTGELFF
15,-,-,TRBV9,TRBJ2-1,TGTGCCAGCAGCGTAGTAATAGCTTCATACAATGAGCAGTTCTTC,CASSVVIASYNEQFF
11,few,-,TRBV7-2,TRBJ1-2,TGTGCCAGCAGCTCCCGTTATGGCTACACCTTC,CASSSRYGYTF
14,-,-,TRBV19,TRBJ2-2,TGTGCCAGTAGAAAGGGAGGTGGGAACGGGGAGCTGTTTTTT,CASRKGGGNGELFF
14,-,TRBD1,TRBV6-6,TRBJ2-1,TGTGCCAGCACCACCGGGACAGGGTACAATGAGCAGTTCTTC,CASTTGTGYNEQFF
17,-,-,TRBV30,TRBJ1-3,TGTGCCTGGACCCTATCCGGGACAACAGGCTCTGGAAACACCATATATTTT,CAWTLSGTTGSGNTIYF
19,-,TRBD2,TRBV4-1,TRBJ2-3,TGCGCCAGCAGCCAAGATCAGCGGGGGGGACCGAGGCGCACAGATACGCAGTATTTT,CASSQDQRGGPRRTDTQYF
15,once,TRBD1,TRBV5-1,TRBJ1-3,TGCGCCAGCAGCTTGGACAGGGGCCCTGGAAACACCATATATTTT,CASSLDRGPGNTIYF
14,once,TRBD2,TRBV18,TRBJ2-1,TGTGCCAGCTCACCTGACCTCGGGGGGTCGGAGCAGTTCTTC,CASSPDLGGSEQFF
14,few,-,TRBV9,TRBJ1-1,TGTGCCAGCAGCGCCGTGGCAGGGGTGGGTGAAGCTTTCTTT,CASSAVAGVGEAFF
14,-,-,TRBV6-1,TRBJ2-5,TGTGCCAGCAGTGAAATCTGGGCCCAAGAGACCCAGTACTTC,CASSEIWAQETQYF
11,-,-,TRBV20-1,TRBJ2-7,TGCAGTGCTCGCCGACAGAACGAGCAGTACTTC,CSARRQNEQYF
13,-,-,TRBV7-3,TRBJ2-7,TGTGCCAGCAGCTTTCGACGGGATAGCGAGCAGTACTTC,CASSFRRDSEQYF
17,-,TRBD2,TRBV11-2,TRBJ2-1,TGTGCCAGCAGCTTAGGACTGTCCCTAGCGGCTAACAATGAGCAGTTCTTC,CASSLGLSLAANNEQFF
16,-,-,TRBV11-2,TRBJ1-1,TGTGCCAGCAGCCCCCTGGGGGGGTTGGCGAACACTGAAGCTTTCTTT,CASSPLGGLANTEAFF
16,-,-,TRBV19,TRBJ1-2,TGTGCCAGTAGTATAGTGGGTGGGGCGTTCGGCTATGGCTACACCTTC,CASSIVGGAFGYGYTF
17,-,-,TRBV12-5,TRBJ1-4,TGTGCTAGTGGTTTGATACTCAACAGTGCAACTAATGAAAAACTGTTTTTT,CASGLILNSATNEKLFF
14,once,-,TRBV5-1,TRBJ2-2,TGCGCCAGCAGCTCCTTTACACTTTTCTCAGAGCTGTTTTTT,CASSSFTLFSELFF
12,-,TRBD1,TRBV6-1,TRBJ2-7,TGTGCCAGCACTGGACAGGTCTACGAGCAGTACTTC,CASTGQVYEQYF
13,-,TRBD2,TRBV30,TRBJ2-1,TGTGCCTGGAGGTCGGGAGGGATCAATGAGCAGTTCTTC,CAWRSGGINEQFF
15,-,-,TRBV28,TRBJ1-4,TGTGCCAGCAGTTCCAACCGAGGAGAGTCAGAAAAACTGTTTTTT,CASSSNRGESEKLFF
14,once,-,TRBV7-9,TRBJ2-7,TGTGCCAGCAGCTTAGTGGACAGTCTTGGCGAGCAGTACTTC,CASSLVDSLGEQYF
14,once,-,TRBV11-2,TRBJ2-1,TGTGCCAGCAGCTTAGATCCGAATAACAATGAGCAGTTCTTC,CASSLDPNNNEQFF
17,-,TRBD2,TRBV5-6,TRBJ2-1,TGTGCCAGCAGCCCAAGGACTAGCGGGAGTTTTTACAATGAGCAGTTCTTC,CASSPRTSGSFYNEQFF